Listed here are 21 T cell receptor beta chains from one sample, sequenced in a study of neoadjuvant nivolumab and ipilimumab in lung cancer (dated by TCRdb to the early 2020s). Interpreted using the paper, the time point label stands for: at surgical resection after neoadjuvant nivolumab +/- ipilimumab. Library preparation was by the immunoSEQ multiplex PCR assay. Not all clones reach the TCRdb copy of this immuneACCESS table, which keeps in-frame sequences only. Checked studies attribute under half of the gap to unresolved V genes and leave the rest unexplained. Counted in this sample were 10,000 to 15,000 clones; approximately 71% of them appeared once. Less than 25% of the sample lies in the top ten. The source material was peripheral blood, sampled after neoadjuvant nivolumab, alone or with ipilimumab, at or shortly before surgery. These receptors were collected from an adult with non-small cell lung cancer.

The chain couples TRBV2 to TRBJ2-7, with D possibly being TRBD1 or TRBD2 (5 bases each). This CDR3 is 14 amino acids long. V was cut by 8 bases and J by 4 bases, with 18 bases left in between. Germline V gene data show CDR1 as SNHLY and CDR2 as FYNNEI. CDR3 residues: CASHSRTGPYEQYF. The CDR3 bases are TGTGCCAGCCATTCTCGGACGGGGCCGTACGAGCAGTACTTC.

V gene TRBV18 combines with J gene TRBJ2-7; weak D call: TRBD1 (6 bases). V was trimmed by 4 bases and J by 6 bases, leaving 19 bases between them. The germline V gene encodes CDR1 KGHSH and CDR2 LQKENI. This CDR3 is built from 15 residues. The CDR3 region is CASSLQGLLTFEQYF. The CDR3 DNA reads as TGTGCCAGCTCACTACAGGGTCTCTTAACGTTCGAGCAGTACTTC.

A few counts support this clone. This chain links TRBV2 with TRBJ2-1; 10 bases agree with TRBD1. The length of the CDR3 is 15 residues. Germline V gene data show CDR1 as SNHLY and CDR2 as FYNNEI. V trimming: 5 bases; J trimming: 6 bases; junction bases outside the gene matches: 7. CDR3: CASSRDRGGLNEQFF. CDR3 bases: TGTGCCAGCAGTCGGGACAGGGGCGGCCTCAATGAGCAGTTCTTC.

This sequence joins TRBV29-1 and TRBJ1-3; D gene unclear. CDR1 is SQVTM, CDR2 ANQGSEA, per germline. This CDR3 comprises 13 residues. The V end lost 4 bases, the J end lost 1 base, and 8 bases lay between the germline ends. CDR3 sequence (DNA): TGCAGCGTTGGGCGAGGGTCTGGAAACACCATATATTTT. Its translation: CSVGRGSGNTIYF.

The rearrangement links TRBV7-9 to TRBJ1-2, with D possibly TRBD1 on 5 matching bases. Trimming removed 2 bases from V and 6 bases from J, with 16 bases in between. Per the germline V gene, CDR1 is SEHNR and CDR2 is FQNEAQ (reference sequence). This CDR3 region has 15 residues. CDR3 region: CASSLKSPGRDGYTF. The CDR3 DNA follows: TGTGCCAGCAGCTTAAAGAGTCCCGGCAGGGATGGCTACACCTTC. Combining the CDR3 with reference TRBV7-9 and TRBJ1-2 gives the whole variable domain DTGVSQNPRHKITKRGQNVTFRCDPISEHNRLYWYRQTLGQGPEFLTYFQNEAQLEKSRLLSDRFSAERPKGSFSTLEIQRTEQGDSAMYLCASSLKSPGRDGYTFGSGTRLTVV.

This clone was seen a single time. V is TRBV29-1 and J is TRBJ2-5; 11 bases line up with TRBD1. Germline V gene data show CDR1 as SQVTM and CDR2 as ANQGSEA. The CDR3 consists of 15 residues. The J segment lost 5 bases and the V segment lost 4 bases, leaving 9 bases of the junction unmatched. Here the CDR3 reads CSVGTGGEFGETQYF. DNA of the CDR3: TGCAGCGTTGGGACAGGGGGCGAATTTGGGGAGACCCAGTACTTC.

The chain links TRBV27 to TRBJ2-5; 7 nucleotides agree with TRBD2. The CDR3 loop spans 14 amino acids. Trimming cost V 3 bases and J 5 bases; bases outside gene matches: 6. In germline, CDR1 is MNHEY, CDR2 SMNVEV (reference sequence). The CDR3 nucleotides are TGTGCCAGCAGTTTCTTGCGGGAGTGGGAGACCCAGTACTTC. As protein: CASSFLREWETQYF.

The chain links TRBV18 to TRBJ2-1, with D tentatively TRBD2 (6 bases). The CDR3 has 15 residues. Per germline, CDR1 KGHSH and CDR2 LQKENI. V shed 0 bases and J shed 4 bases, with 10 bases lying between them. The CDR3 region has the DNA TGTGCCAGCTCACCACCCGGGAGTAGGTACAATGAGCAGTTCTTC. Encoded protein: CASSPPGSRYNEQFF. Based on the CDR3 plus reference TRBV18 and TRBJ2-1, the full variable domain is NAGVMQNPRHLVRRRGQEARLRCSPMKGHSHVYWYRQLPEEGLKFMVYLQKENIIDESGMPKERFSAEFPKEGPSILRIQQVVRGDSAAYFCASSPPGSRYNEQFFGPGTRLTVL.

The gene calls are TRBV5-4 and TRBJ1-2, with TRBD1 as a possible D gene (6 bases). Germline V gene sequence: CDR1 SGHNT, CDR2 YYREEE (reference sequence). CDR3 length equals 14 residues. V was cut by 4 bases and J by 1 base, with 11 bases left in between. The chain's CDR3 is CASSETDSNYGYTF. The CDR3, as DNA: TGTGCCAGCAGCGAGACGGACAGTAACTATGGCTACACCTTC.

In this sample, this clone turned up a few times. CDR3 region: CASSHRWRGRVTEAFF. The CDR3 region has the DNA TGTGCCAGCAGCCACCGGTGGAGGGGGCGCGTCACTGAAGCTTTCTTT. The chain links TRBV27 to TRBJ1-1; 7 positions agree with TRBD1. Unmatched junction bases numbered 14, after V lost 6 bases and J lost 4 bases. This CDR3 is built from 16 residues. Germline-derived CDR1 and CDR2 are MNHEY and SMNVEV (reference sequence).

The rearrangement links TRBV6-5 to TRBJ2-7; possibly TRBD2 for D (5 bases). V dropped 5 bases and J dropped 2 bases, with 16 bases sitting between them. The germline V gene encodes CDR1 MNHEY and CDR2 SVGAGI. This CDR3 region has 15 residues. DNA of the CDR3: TGTGCCAGCAGTCGACTCCCACTAGACGCCTACGAGCAGTACTTC. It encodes CASSRLPLDAYEQYF.

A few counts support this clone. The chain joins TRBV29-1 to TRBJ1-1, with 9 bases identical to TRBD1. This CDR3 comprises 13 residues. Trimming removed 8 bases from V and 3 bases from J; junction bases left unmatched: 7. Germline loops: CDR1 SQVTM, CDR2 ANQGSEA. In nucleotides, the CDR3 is TGCAGCACTTTGACAGGGGGAGACACTGAAGCTTTCTTT. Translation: CSTLTGGDTEAFF.

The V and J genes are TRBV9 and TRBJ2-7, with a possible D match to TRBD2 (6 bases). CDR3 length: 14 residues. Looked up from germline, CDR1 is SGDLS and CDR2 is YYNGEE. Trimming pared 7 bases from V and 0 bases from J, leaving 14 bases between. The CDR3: CASSRDGSSYEQYF. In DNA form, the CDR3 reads TGTGCCAGCTCCCGGGACGGGAGCTCCTACGAGCAGTACTTC.

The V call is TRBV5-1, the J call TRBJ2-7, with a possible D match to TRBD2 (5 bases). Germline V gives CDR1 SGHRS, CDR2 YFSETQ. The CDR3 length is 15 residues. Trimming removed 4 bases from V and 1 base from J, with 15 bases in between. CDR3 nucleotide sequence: TGCGCCAGCAGCGCGGACTCCGGAGTGTCCTACGAGCAGTACTTC. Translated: CASSADSGVSYEQYF.

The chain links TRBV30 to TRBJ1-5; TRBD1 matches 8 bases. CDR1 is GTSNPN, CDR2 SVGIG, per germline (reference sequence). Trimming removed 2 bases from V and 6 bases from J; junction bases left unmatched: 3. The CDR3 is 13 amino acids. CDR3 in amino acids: CAWSTGGGQPQHF. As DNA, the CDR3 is TGTGCCTGGAGTACAGGGGGAGGTCAGCCCCAGCATTTT. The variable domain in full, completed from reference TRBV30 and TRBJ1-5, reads SQTIHQWPATLVQPVGSPLSLECTVEGTSNPNLYWYRQAAGRGLQLLFYSVGIGQISSEVPQNLSASRPQDRQFILSSKKLLLSDSGFYLCAWSTGGGQPQHFGDGTRLSIL.

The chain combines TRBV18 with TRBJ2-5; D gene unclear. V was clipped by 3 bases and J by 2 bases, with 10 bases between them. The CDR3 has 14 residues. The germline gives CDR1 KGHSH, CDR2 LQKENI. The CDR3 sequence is CASSPGLEQETQYF. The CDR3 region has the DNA TGTGCCAGCTCACCCGGGCTAGAACAAGAGACCCAGTACTTC. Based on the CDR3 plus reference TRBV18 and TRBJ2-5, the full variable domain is NAGVMQNPRHLVRRRGQEARLRCSPMKGHSHVYWYRQLPEEGLKFMVYLQKENIIDESGMPKERFSAEFPKEGPSILRIQQVVRGDSAAYFCASSPGLEQETQYFGPGTRLLVL.

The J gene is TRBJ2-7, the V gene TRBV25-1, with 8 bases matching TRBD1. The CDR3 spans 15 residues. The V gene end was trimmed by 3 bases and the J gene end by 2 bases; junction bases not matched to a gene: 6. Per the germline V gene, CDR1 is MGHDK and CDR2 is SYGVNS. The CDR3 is CASSDRRQGTYEQYF. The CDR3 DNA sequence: TGTGCCAGCAGTGACCGAAGACAGGGGACCTACGAGCAGTACTTC.

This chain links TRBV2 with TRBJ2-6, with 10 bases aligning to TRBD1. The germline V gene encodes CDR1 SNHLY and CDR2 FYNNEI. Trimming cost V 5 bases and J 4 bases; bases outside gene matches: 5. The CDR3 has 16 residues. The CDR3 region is CASSRDRGAGANVLTF. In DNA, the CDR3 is TGTGCCAGCAGTCGGGACAGGGGTGCCGGGGCCAACGTCCTGACTTTC.

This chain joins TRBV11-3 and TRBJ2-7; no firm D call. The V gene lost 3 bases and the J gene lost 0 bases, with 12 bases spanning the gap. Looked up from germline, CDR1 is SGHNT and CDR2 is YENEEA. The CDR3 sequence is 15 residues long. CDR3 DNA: TGTGCCAGCAGCTTTCAGGCCGTGAGCTCCTACGAGCAGTACTTC. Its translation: CASSFQAVSSYEQYF.

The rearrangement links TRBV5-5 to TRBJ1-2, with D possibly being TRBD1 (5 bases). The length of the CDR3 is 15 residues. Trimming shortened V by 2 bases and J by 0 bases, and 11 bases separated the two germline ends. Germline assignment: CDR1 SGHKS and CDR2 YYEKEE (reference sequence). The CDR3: CASSFQGRTNYGYTF. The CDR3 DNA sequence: TGTGCCAGCAGCTTCCAGGGACGGACTAACTATGGCTACACCTTC.

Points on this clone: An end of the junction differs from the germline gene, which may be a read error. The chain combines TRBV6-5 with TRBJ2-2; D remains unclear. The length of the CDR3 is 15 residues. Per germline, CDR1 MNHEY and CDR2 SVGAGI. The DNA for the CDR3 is TGTGCCAGCGGTTACTCGGTTCTATACACCGGGGAGCTGTTTTTT. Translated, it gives CASGYSVLYTGELFF.